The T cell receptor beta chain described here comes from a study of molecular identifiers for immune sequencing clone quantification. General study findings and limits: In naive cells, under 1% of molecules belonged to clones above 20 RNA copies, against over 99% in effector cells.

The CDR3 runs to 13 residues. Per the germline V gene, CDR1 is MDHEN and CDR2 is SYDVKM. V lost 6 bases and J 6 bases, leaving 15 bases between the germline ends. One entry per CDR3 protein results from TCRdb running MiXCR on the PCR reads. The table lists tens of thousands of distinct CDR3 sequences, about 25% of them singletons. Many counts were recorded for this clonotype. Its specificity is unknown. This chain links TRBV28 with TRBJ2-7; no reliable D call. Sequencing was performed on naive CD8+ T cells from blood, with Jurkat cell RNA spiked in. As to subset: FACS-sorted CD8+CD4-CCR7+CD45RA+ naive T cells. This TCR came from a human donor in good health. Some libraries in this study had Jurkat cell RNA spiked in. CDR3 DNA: TGTGCCAGCAGCTTTTCAGGAAGTCGCGAGCAGTACTTC. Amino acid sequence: CASSFSGSREQYF.